A single sample gave rise to the 18 T cell receptor beta chains below, sequenced in a study of brain metastases from non-small cell lung cancer. Sequencing was performed with immunoSEQ multiplex PCR; in TCRdb, only in-frame clones are kept and a portion is missing. The sample includes several thousand clones, about 80% of them seen just once. Sequencing was performed on tissue from a brain metastasis. The source of these receptors is a donor aged 40 or over with non-small cell lung cancer.

By sample fraction, this clone is large (0.1 to 1%). The chain employs TRBV27 and TRBJ1-2; D perhaps matches TRBD1 (6 bases). V dropped 5 bases and J dropped 4 bases, with 14 bases sitting between them. Germline V gene lookup returns CDR1 MNHEY and CDR2 SMNVEV (reference sequence). There are 14 residues in the CDR3. The CDR3 DNA follows: TGTGCCAGCAGTCCTCGGGGGGGCATCTATGGCTACACCTTC. It is translated as CASSPRGGIYGYTF.

The chain carries TRBV28 and TRBJ1-5; D is perhaps TRBD1 (5 bases). The CDR3 totals 12 residues. CDR1 is MDHEN, CDR2 SYDVKM, per germline. V gave up 8 bases and J gave up 7 bases, with 12 bases separating them. CDR3 protein: CASRSGGQPQHF. CDR3 DNA sequence: TGTGCCAGCCGTTCGGGGGGACAGCCCCAGCATTTT.

The rearrangement joins TRBV28 to TRBJ2-1, with no clear D. Germline lookup yields CDR1 MDHEN and CDR2 SYDVKM. The CDR3 is 12 amino acids. V lost 2 bases to trimming and J lost 13 bases, with 12 bases between them. CDR3 sequence reads: CASSLLHGRQFF. The CDR3 nucleotides are TGTGCCAGCAGTTTACTCCATGGACGCCAGTTCTTC. Combining the CDR3 with reference TRBV28 and TRBJ2-1 gives the whole variable domain DVKVTQSSRYLVKRTGEKVFLECVQDMDHENMFWYRQDPGLGLRLIYFSYDVKMKEKGDIPEGYSVSREKKERFSLILESASTNQTSMYLCASSLLHGRQFFGPGTRLTVL.

The chain employs TRBV19 and TRBJ2-7; D is uncertain. V lost 2 bases and J 3 bases, leaving 8 bases between the germline ends. CDR1 is LNHDA and CDR2 is SQIVND in the germline V gene (reference sequence). The CDR3 totals 13 residues. CDR3 nucleotides: TGTGCCAGTAGTATAAACCCGAACTACGAGCAGTACTTC. It translates to CASSINPNYEQYF.

This rearrangement joins TRBV19 to TRBJ2-7; D perhaps matches TRBD1 (6 bases). V was trimmed by 0 bases and J by 6 bases, leaving 12 bases between them. This CDR3 spans 14 amino acids. CDR1 and CDR2 (germline): LNHDA, SQIVND (reference sequence). CDR3 protein: CASSIEVGGREQYF. The CDR3 DNA reads as TGTGCCAGTAGTATAGAGGTAGGGGGACGCGAGCAGTACTTC.

The rearrangement joins TRBV7-3 to TRBJ2-2, with D possibly TRBD1 on 6 matching bases. The V gene lost 2 bases and the J gene lost 4 bases, with 14 bases spanning the gap. The germline V gene encodes CDR1 SGHTA and CDR2 FQGTGA. The length of the CDR3 is 16 residues. CDR3 in DNA: TGTGCCAGCAGCTTAGTGGCAGGGGCCTCCACCGGGGAGCTGTTTTTT. Translating it yields CASSLVAGASTGELFF.

This chain links TRBV10-1 with TRBJ1-2; 8 bases map to TRBD1. The V gene's germline CDR1 is WNHNN and CDR2 SYGVQD (reference sequence). V dropped 5 bases and J dropped 10; count of bases not matched to a gene: 9. This CDR3 is built from 13 residues. CDR3 DNA sequence: TGCGCCAGCAGTCCCGGGACAGGCTTTGACTACACCTTC. It is translated as CASSPGTGFDYTF.

Note on this clone: An end of the junction differs from the germline gene, which may be a read error. This sample also contains other DNA sequences that code for the same CDR3. The V gene is TRBV15, the J gene TRBJ2-7, with 14 bases fitting TRBD2. CDR1 and CDR2 from the germline V gene are LNHNV and YYDKDF (reference sequence). The CDR3 spans 15 residues. This CDR3 reads CATSRGLAGAYEQYF. CDR3 DNA sequence: TGTGCCACCAGCAGGGGACTAGCGGGGGCCTACGAGCAGTACTTT.

A remark on this clone: One end of the junction fails to match germline, which may point to a read error. V gene TRBV19 combines with J gene TRBJ1-2, with TRBD1 as a possible D gene (5 bases). CDR1 is LNHDA, CDR2 SQIVND, per germline (reference sequence). CDR3 length equals 18 residues. CDR3 coding DNA: TGTGCCAGTAGTATAGATGGTGGTTCGGGGCATTTGTACTATGACTACACCTTC. This codes for CASSIDGGSGHLYYDYTF.

With regard to this clone: This specimen includes other DNA sequences encoding the same CDR3. The J gene is TRBJ1-1, the V gene TRBV5-6, with a possible D match to TRBD1 (5 bases). This CDR3 spans 13 amino acids. The V gene lost 5 bases and the J gene lost 5 bases, with 13 bases spanning the gap. The germline gives CDR1 SGHDT, CDR2 YYEEEE. CDR3 amino acids: CASSLPGGTEAFF. The CDR3 nucleotides are TGTGCCAGCAGTCTCCCCGGGGGAACTGAAGCTTTCTTT.

This clone was seen a handful of times. The chain has TRBV15 and TRBJ2-1, with no clear D. Germline V gene data show CDR1 as LNHNV and CDR2 as YYDKDF (reference sequence). This CDR3 has 14 amino acids. V was clipped by 1 base and J by 2 bases, with 6 bases between them. CDR3 in amino acids: CATSRGGTYNEQFF. The CDR3 DNA sequence: TGTGCCACCAGCAGAGGGGGAACCTACAATGAGCAGTTCTTC.

The V gene is TRBV12-3 or TRBV12-4, the J gene TRBJ2-2, with D possibly being TRBD1 (5 bases). Trimming took off 3 bases at V and 8 bases at J, with 10 bases between the two ends. The CDR3 totals 13 residues. DNA of the CDR3: TGTGCCAGCAGTTTGACAGTTTTAGGGGAGCTGTTTTTT. Translated, it gives CASSLTVLGELFF.

This rearrangement joins TRBV7-9 to TRBJ2-5, with TRBD2 matching 7 bases. The CDR3 is 14 amino acids. Germline V gene data show CDR1 as SEHNR and CDR2 as FQNEAQ (reference sequence). V lost 2 bases and J lost 8; bases outside the gene matches: 8. The CDR3 loop reads CASSLSLGRKTQYF. The CDR3 DNA reads as TGTGCCAGCAGCTTATCCCTCGGGAGGAAAACCCAGTACTTC.

The chain joins TRBV2 to TRBJ2-7; D is uncertain. This CDR3 spans 12 amino acids. V lost 4 bases and J lost 3, with 7 bases in between. Germline values: CDR1 SNHLY, CDR2 FYNNEI. The CDR3 spells CASSVQGYEQYF. CDR3 sequence (DNA): TGTGCCAGCAGTGTACAAGGCTACGAGCAGTACTTC.

The chain couples TRBV5-6 to TRBJ2-2; D is unclear. Trimming took off 6 bases at V and 1 base at J, with 7 bases between the two ends. In germline, CDR1 is SGHDT, CDR2 YYEEEE. This CDR3 region has 13 residues. CDR3 bases: TGTGCCAGCACGGCGAGGAACACCGGGGAGCTGTTTTTT. Encoded protein: CASTARNTGELFF. Full variable domain (rest looked up from reference TRBV5-6 and TRBJ2-2): DAGVTQSPTHLIKTRGQQVTLRCSPKSGHDTVSWYQQALGQGPQFIFQYYEEEERQRGNFPDRFSGHQFPNYSSELNVNALLLGDSALYLCASTARNTGELFFGEGSRLTVL.

The chain uses TRBV19 and TRBJ2-1; a weak D match, TRBD1 (6 bases). The CDR3 spans 16 residues. The germline V and J ends were trimmed by 4 bases and 0 bases, with 13 bases remaining between them. The V gene's germline CDR1 is LNHDA and CDR2 SQIVND (reference sequence). This chain's CDR3 is CASSSRGRSSYNEQFF. The CDR3 DNA reads TGTGCCAGTAGTAGCAGGGGTCGGAGCTCCTACAATGAGCAGTTCTTC.

The CDR3 DNA is TGTGCCAGCAGCTTAGACCCGGATCCCCTCCACTTT. Protein product: CASSLDPDPLHF. The V gene is TRBV7-9, the J gene TRBJ1-6; D not resolved. The CDR3 loop spans 12 amino acids. The germline gives CDR1 SEHNR, CDR2 FQNEAQ (reference sequence). The germline V and J ends were trimmed by 1 base and 13 bases, with 8 bases remaining between them.

The chain recombines TRBV3-1 (or the pseudogene TRBV3-2) with TRBJ2-2; D uncertain. CDR3 size: 13 residues. V lost 4 bases to trimming and J lost 0 bases, with 3 bases between them. CDR1 is LGHDT and CDR2 is YNNKEL in the germline V gene (reference sequence). Here the CDR3 DNA reads TGTGCCAGCAGCCCCCCGAACACCGGGGAGCTGTTTTTT. Amino acids: CASSPPNTGELFF.